The rows below give T cell receptor beta chains drawn from one sample of a study of blood T cells in healthy people across ages. TCRdb redid the calling of the 5' RACE reads with MiXCR, one entry per CDR3 protein. The data show about 1.8 million distinct CDR3 sequences, with around half seen just once and 2.1% held by the top ten. Input material: blood. The receptors stem from a woman aged 40 to 55 in good health. The CDR3 runs from the conserved cysteine through the conserved F or W. D genes are given only for firm matches. Not every row has a clone size; where given, it reads once, few, many or a size class.

V gene,J gene,D gene,clone size,CDR3 protein,CDR3 DNA
TRBV28,TRBJ2-7,TRBD1,.,CASTPGTGLSYEQYF,TGTGCCAGCACCCCGGGGACAGGTCTTTCCTACGAGCAGTACTTC
TRBV13,TRBJ2-3,.,.,CASSVRFSGSTDTQYF,TGTGCCAGCAGCGTACGTTTTAGCGGAAGCACAGATACGCAGTATTTT
TRBV12-3/TRBV12-4,TRBJ1-2,.,few,CASSYDPYGYTF,TGTGCCAGCAGCTATGACCCCTATGGCTACACCTTC
TRBV3-1,TRBJ2-7,.,.,CASSQGWGESSYEQYF,TGTGCCAGCAGCCAAGGATGGGGTGAATCCTCCTACGAGCAGTACTTC
TRBV15,TRBJ1-5,.,.,CVTKRGHGDNQPQHF,TGTGTCACCAAACGGGGACATGGGGATAATCAGCCCCAGCATTTT
TRBV4-1,TRBJ2-3,.,.,CASSPAGLPRGDTDTQYF,TGCGCCAGCAGCCCGGCGGGACTCCCTCGCGGAGACACAGATACGCAGTATTTT
TRBV7-2,TRBJ2-4,.,few,CASSLMNEGLLAKNIQYF,TGTGCCAGCAGCTTAATGAACGAGGGACTGCTAGCCAAAAACATTCAGTACTTC
TRBV6-1,TRBJ2-1,.,few,CASSEIIAFDEQFF,TGTGCCAGCAGTGAAATAATAGCGTTCGATGAGCAGTTCTTC
TRBV29-1,TRBJ2-1,.,few,CSVKPTQQGLDNEQFF,TGCAGCGTTAAACCTACCCAACAGGGCCTGGACAATGAGCAGTTCTTC
TRBV21-1,TRBJ1-4,.,few,CASSKGQTEEKLFF,TGTGCCAGCAGCAAAGGACAGACAGAAGAAAAACTGTTTTTT
TRBV10-1,TRBJ2-3,.,.,CASSDRDEGGTDTQYF,TGCGCCAGCAGTGACCGGGACGAGGGCGGCACAGATACGCAGTATTTT
TRBV9,TRBJ1-2,.,few,CASSVGGPQGYTF,TGTGCCAGCAGCGTAGGAGGGCCCCAGGGCTACACCTTC
TRBV15,TRBJ1-4,.,.,CATSPTRGFNEKLFF,TGTGCCACCAGCCCCACGAGGGGGTTTAATGAAAAACTGTTTTTT
TRBV29-1,TRBJ1-2,.,once,CSVGAGPEGGYTF,TGCAGCGTTGGAGCAGGGCCAGAAGGTGGCTACACCTTC
TRBV6-5,TRBJ1-5,TRBD1,.,CASSYEAGGEPQHF,TGTGCCAGCAGTTATGAGGCAGGGGGTGAGCCCCAGCATTTT
TRBV11-2,TRBJ2-3,.,.,CASSLDPGLKDTQYF,TGTGCCAGCAGCTTAGATCCAGGTCTTAAGGATACGCAGTATTTT
TRBV4-1,TRBJ2-3,TRBD2,few,CASSQALAGAEGTQYF,TGCGCCAGCAGCCAAGCACTAGCGGGGGCTGAGGGTACGCAGTATTTT
TRBV13,TRBJ2-5,TRBD2,few,CASSSPSGLQETQYF,TGTGCCAGCAGCTCCCCTAGCGGACTTCAAGAGACCCAGTACTTC
TRBV15,TRBJ2-7,.,few,CATSRDLGTYEQYF,TGTGCCACCAGCAGAGATCTTGGGACCTACGAGCAGTACTTC
TRBV5-6,TRBJ1-2,.,.,CASSLVTTYGYTF,TGTGCCAGCAGCTTAGTTACAACCTATGGCTACACCTTC
TRBV28,TRBJ2-3,.,.,CASSLVTTGPSTDTQYF,TGTGCCAGCAGTTTGGTGACAACGGGTCCTAGCACAGATACGCAGTATTTT
TRBV3-1,TRBJ1-4,.,.,CASSHQSGGEKLFF,TGTGCCAGCAGCCACCAAAGCGGGGGTGAAAAACTGTTTTTT
TRBV12-3/TRBV12-4,TRBJ1-6,TRBD1,.,CASSHDRGQRDSPLHF,TGTGCCAGCAGCCATGACAGGGGGCAGAGGGATTCACCCCTCCACTTT
TRBV15,TRBJ2-1,.,.,CATSRWGGTYNEQFF,TGTGCCACCAGCAGGTGGGGGGGCACTTACAATGAGCAGTTCTTC
TRBV12-3/TRBV12-4,TRBJ2-5,TRBD1,.,CASSLGTGANGQYF,TGTGCCAGCAGTTTGGGGACAGGGGCGAACGGGCAGTACTTC
TRBV10-3,TRBJ2-5,.,many,CAISGQGRETQYF,TGTGCCATCAGTGGCCAGGGGCGAGAGACCCAGTACTTC
TRBV18,TRBJ2-7,.,few,CASSPPDRRTYEQYF,TGTGCCAGCTCACCACCTGACAGGCGAACCTACGAGCAGTACTTC
TRBV4-2,TRBJ1-1,.,once,CASSQYQGLNTEAFF,TGTGCCAGCAGCCAGTACCAGGGATTGAACACTGAAGCTTTCTTT
TRBV28,TRBJ2-1,.,.,CASRIGGSYNEQFF,TGTGCCAGCAGGATTGGGGGGTCCTACAATGAGCAGTTCTTC
TRBV5-1,TRBJ2-5,TRBD1,few,CASSLTGTGEIETQYF,TGCGCCAGCAGCCTAACGGGGACAGGGGAAATTGAGACCCAGTACTTC
TRBV20-1,TRBJ2-7,TRBD1,few,CSARGRGYYNEQYF,TGCAGTGCCAGGGGGCGGGGATACTACAATGAGCAGTACTTC
TRBV9,TRBJ1-2,.,.,CASSTSLYGYTF,TGTGCCAGCAGCACCTCGCTCTATGGCTACACCTTC
TRBV7-9,TRBJ1-4,TRBD1,.,CASSLRQGAFEKLFF,TGTGCCAGCAGCCTAAGACAGGGGGCTTTTGAAAAACTGTTTTTT
TRBV15,TRBJ2-7,.,.,CATSRDLAAGLMPYEQYF,TGTGCCACCAGCAGAGATCTGGCGGCAGGGTTAATGCCCTACGAGCAGTACTTC
TRBV6-5,TRBJ1-2,TRBD1,.,CASRPGQLNYGYTF,TGTGCCAGCAGGCCGGGACAGCTAAACTATGGCTACACCTTC
TRBV3-1,TRBJ2-7,TRBD2,.,CASAGETYEQYF,TGTGCCAGCGCGGGAGAGACCTACGAGCAGTACTTC
TRBV24-1,TRBJ1-2,.,.,CATSGSGALNYGYTF,TGTGCCACCAGTGGTTCGGGAGCCCTTAACTATGGCTACACCTTC
TRBV6-6,TRBJ1-2,TRBD1,.,CASSSDRAAGEYGYTF,TGTGCCAGCAGTTCGGACAGGGCGGCAGGCGAATATGGCTACACCTTC
TRBV12-3/TRBV12-4,TRBJ2-1,TRBD1,few,CASSLKLRTGDNEQFF,TGTGCCAGCAGTTTAAAGCTCCGGACAGGGGACAATGAGCAGTTCTTC
TRBV10-3,TRBJ2-5,.,.,CAISERAEGETQYF,TGTGCCATCAGTGAAAGGGCCGAGGGGGAGACCCAGTACTTC
TRBV25-1,TRBJ1-1,.,few,CASEGQMNTEAFF,TGTGCCAGCGAGGGACAAATGAACACTGAAGCTTTCTTT
TRBV20-1,TRBJ2-3,.,.,CSARGLDTQYF,TGCAGTGCTAGAGGCCTAGATACGCAGTATTTT
TRBV6-2/TRBV6-3,TRBJ1-3,.,.,CASSSRTAAIRNTIYF,TGTGCCAGCAGTTCACGGACGGCAGCGATTCGAAACACCATATATTTT
TRBV12-3/TRBV12-4,TRBJ2-7,.,.,CASSLKEAYEQYF,TGTGCCAGCAGTTTAAAGGAGGCCTACGAGCAGTACTTC
TRBV20-1,TRBJ2-1,.,once,CSARGQGFNEQFF,TGCAGTGCTAGAGGCCAGGGATTCAATGAGCAGTTCTTC
TRBV14,TRBJ2-3,TRBD1,.,CASNQGQADTQYF,TGTGCCAGCAACCAGGGACAGGCAGATACGCAGTATTTT
TRBV29-1,TRBJ2-4,.,.,CSAGSLAKNIQYF,TGCAGCGCCGGAAGTCTAGCCAAAAACATTCAGTACTTC
TRBV12-3/TRBV12-4,TRBJ2-5,.,few,CASSPVKGPQYF,TGTGCCAGCAGCCCGGTGAAGGGGCCCCAGTACTTC
TRBV15,TRBJ2-1,TRBD2,.,CATSRERSGSNNEQFF,TGTGCCACCAGCAGAGAACGAAGCGGGAGTAACAATGAGCAGTTCTTC
TRBV7-9,TRBJ1-1,TRBD1,few,CASSFPDRANTEAFF,TGTGCCAGCAGCTTTCCGGACAGGGCGAACACTGAAGCTTTCTTT
TRBV20-1,TRBJ2-5,.,.,CSARDGDASNRETQYF,TGCAGTGCTAGAGATGGGGACGCTTCAAATCGAGAGACCCAGTACTTC
TRBV24-1,TRBJ2-1,TRBD1,few,CATSDTTGTGGWGNEQFF,TGTGCCACCAGTGATACTACCGGGACAGGGGGCTGGGGGAATGAGCAGTTCTTC
TRBV24-1,TRBJ2-5,TRBD1,.,CATSGPQQGIWETQYF,TGTGCCACCAGTGGTCCTCAACAGGGGATTTGGGAGACCCAGTACTTC
TRBV9,TRBJ2-3,TRBD2,.,CASSESGGPTDTQYF,TGTGCCAGCAGCGAGAGCGGGGGCCCCACAGATACGCAGTATTTT
TRBV5-1,TRBJ1-1,.,few,CASSEQGPDEAFF,TGCGCCAGCAGCGAACAGGGTCCGGATGAAGCTTTCTTT
TRBV14,TRBJ2-1,TRBD2,.,CASSPAGYEQFF,TGTGCCAGCAGCCCAGCGGGGTATGAGCAGTTCTTC
TRBV6-5,TRBJ2-7,.,.,CASSYGWGSRSYEQYF,TGTGCCAGCAGTTACGGGTGGGGCAGTCGATCCTACGAGCAGTACTTC
TRBV9,TRBJ1-4,.,.,CASSAKTELFF,TGTGCCAGCAGCGCAAAGACGGAACTGTTTTTT
TRBV7-3,TRBJ2-1,.,.,CASSLTGLLSDEQFF,TGTGCCAGCAGCTTAACAGGGTTATTAAGCGATGAGCAGTTCTTC